The 20 T cell receptor beta chains presented below share a single source sample, sequenced in a study of T cells in Graves' hyperthyroidism and ophthalmopathy. The TCR beta CDR3 regions underwent amplification using RNA transcripts as the source. First-round RT-PCR of the TCR CDR3 relied on the HTBI primer set. TCRdb independently ran MiXCR on the multiplex PCR reads; one entry per CDR3 protein. Of fewer than 800,000 distinct CDR3 sequences in the sample, about 15% were seen once. Sequencing was done on a sample of blood. These receptors were obtained from a man between 18 and 29 years old with Graves' hyperthyroidism.

The table lists this clonotype with a few counts. The chain is built from TRBV19 and TRBJ2-5; possible D gene TRBD2, 6 bases. CDR3 length equals 13 residues. The V end was cut by 3 bases, the J end by 4 bases, with 9 bases between. The germline V gene has CDR1 LNHDA and CDR2 SQIVND (reference sequence). The CDR3 coding sequence is TGTGCCAGTAGTATCGGGGGATCAGAGACCCAGTACTTC. Its protein is CASSIGGSETQYF.

The chain recombines TRBV4-1 with TRBJ2-4; D perhaps matches TRBD2 (6 bases). Germline V lookup: CDR1 MGHRA, CDR2 YSYEKL. The germline V and J ends were trimmed by 0 bases and 5 bases, with 11 bases remaining between them. The CDR3 runs 15 residues. The CDR3, as DNA: TGCGCCAGCAGCCAAGAGGAGGGTTGGGAAAACATTCAGTACTTC. This codes for CASSQEEGWENIQYF.

This clonotype was counted a few times. V usage is TRBV5-6 and J usage is TRBJ2-5, with a possible D match to TRBD1 (5 bases). Germline CDR1 and CDR2: SGHDT and YYEEEE. The CDR3 totals 15 residues. The V end lost 6 bases, the J end lost 2 bases, and 17 bases lay between the germline ends. The CDR3 bases are TGTGCCAGCACCCCCCGGCAGGGCAGGCAAGAGACCCAGTACTTC. Translating gives CASTPRQGRQETQYF.

The sample holds many counts of this clonotype. This chain uses TRBV3-1 with TRBJ2-7; D not certain. This CDR3 has 13 residues. V was trimmed by 0 bases and J by 5 bases, leaving 8 bases between them. Germline loops: CDR1 LGHDT, CDR2 YNNKEL (reference sequence). Here the CDR3 DNA reads TGTGCCAGCAGCCAAGAGGTCCGGGACGAGCAGTACTTC. As protein: CASSQEVRDEQYF.

This clonotype was picked up a small number of times. The genes are TRBV4-3 and TRBJ2-2; 9 bases map to TRBD1. J was trimmed by 4 bases and V by 4 bases; bases with no gene match: 13. Germline CDR1 LGHNA, CDR2 YSLEER. The CDR3 is 18 amino acids. The CDR3 coding sequence is TGCGCCAGCAGCCTTTCCGGGACAGGGCGCGTCGGCACCGGGGAGCTGTTTTTT. It translates to CASSLSGTGRVGTGELFF.

This clonotype has a handful of counts. J is TRBJ2-1 and V is TRBV4-3, with D tentatively TRBD1 or TRBD2 (6 bases each). The CDR3 totals 14 residues. The germline V and J ends were trimmed by 6 bases and 7 bases, with 16 bases remaining between them. CDR1 and CDR2 from the germline V gene are LGHNA and YSLEER. CDR3 residues: CASRRAGEDNEQFF. The CDR3 DNA reads TGCGCCAGCAGACGAGCAGGGGAGGATAATGAGCAGTTCTTC.

The gene calls are TRBV12-3 or TRBV12-4 and TRBJ2-3; D not resolved. The CDR3 spans 15 residues. Deletions cut 0 bases from V and 3 bases from J, with 10 bases between. The DNA of the CDR3 is TGTGCCAGCAGTTTAGCCAGATTCAGTACAGATACGCAGTATTTT. This gives the protein CASSLARFSTDTQYF.

This clonotype was seen many times. CDR3 nucleotides: TGTGCCACCAGTGATTTTGGGACTAGCGGGACTCCTCCGGGAGATACGCAGTATTTT. Encoded protein: CATSDFGTSGTPPGDTQYF. J is TRBJ2-3 and V is TRBV24-1, with 13 bases aligning to TRBD2. Germline-derived CDR1 and CDR2 are KGHDR and SFDVKD. Trimming took 1 base from V and 5 from J; bases not matched to a gene: 11. The CDR3 spans 19 residues.

This clonotype was detected ten times or more. This chain joins TRBV6-1 and TRBJ2-7, with 7 nucleotides matching TRBD2. The CDR3 covers 15 residues. Germline assignment: CDR1 MNHNS and CDR2 SASEGT. The V and J ends lost 5 bases and 3 bases, in that order; junction bases with no gene match: 10. The CDR3 DNA reads as TGTGCCAGCAGTTCGGGGGGACCCTCTCGCTACGAGCAGTACTTC. It encodes CASSSGGPSRYEQYF.

This clonotype was seen ten or more times. The gene calls are TRBV11-2 and TRBJ1-1; D not certain. Germline V gene data show CDR1 as SGHAT and CDR2 as FQNNGV. The CDR3 totals 14 residues. V was clipped by 5 bases and J by 8 bases, with 18 bases between them. The DNA of the CDR3 is TGTGCCAGCAGCCCGATCCTCGGCGGGGAAGAAGCTTTCTTT. Its protein product is CASSPILGGEEAFF.

This clonotype was picked up a small number of times. The gene calls are TRBV9 and TRBJ2-5, with D unclear. CDR3 size: 14 residues. Trimming removed 0 bases from V and 5 bases from J, with 11 bases in between. The germline V gene encodes CDR1 SGDLS and CDR2 YYNGEE. The CDR3 loop reads CASSVAASRETQYF. CDR3 coding DNA: TGTGCCAGCAGCGTAGCCGCGTCCAGGGAGACCCAGTACTTC.

This clonotype has a handful of counts. The J gene is TRBJ1-4, the V gene TRBV28; the D is unclear. Trimming pared 8 bases from V and 4 bases from J, leaving 17 bases between. Germline loops: CDR1 MDHEN, CDR2 SYDVKM. The CDR3 extends over 15 amino acids. The CDR3 sequence: CASGPSGGVNEKLFF. The CDR3 DNA reads as TGTGCCAGCGGACCCTCTGGTGGAGTTAATGAAAAACTGTTTTTT.

This clonotype was picked up a small number of times. The chain joins TRBV24-1 to TRBJ2-3; D not certain. The ends were cut back, 3 bases at V and 4 bases at J, with 7 bases in the middle. Germline lookup yields CDR1 KGHDR and CDR2 SFDVKD. The CDR3 covers 13 residues. The CDR3 DNA sequence: TGTGCCACCAGTGATAACTTGCCAGATACGCAGTATTTT. This translates into CATSDNLPDTQYF.

This chain uses TRBV18 with TRBJ1-2; possible D gene TRBD1, 5 bases. Between the trimmed V and J ends, which lost 5 bases and 13 bases, there was a span of 17 bases. This CDR3 has 12 amino acids. CDR1 and CDR2 (germline): KGHSH, LQKENI. The CDR3 DNA is TGTGCCAGCTCAAGCCGGGACCGTGAAGGCACCTTC. Amino acids: CASSSRDREGTF.

The sample holds a few counts of this clonotype. The chain uses TRBV12-5 and TRBJ2-2; 7 bases map to TRBD1. CDR1 LGHNT and CDR2 FRNRAP come from the germline V gene. The CDR3 totals 14 residues. J lost 3 bases, V lost 7 bases, and 5 bases had no gene match. The CDR3 bases are TGTGCTAGTGTCTTGGACAGGTACACCGGGGAGCTGTTTTTT. This encodes CASVLDRYTGELFF.

This clonotype was observed a handful of times. This chain links TRBV7-2 with TRBJ1-2; maybe TRBD1 (5 bases). The V gene's germline CDR1 is SGHTA and CDR2 FQGNSA. Trimming took off 0 bases at V and 7 bases at J, with 15 bases between the two ends. There are 15 residues in the CDR3. The CDR3 sequence is CASSLAGPGVIGYTF. The CDR3, as DNA: TGTGCCAGCAGCTTAGCGGGGCCGGGGGTTATTGGCTACACCTTC.

This clonotype was observed at least ten times. The genes are TRBV20-1 and TRBJ2-7, with 9 bases lining up with TRBD1. This CDR3 region has 14 residues. J lost 3 bases, V lost 3 bases, and 6 bases had no gene match. Germline CDR1 reads DFQATT; CDR2 reads SNEGSKA (reference sequence). CDR3 DNA: TGCAGTGCTAGTGGGACAGGGACCGTCTACGAGCAGTACTTC. Translation gives CSASGTGTVYEQYF.

Details on this clonotype: Because it lacks the conserved phenylalanine or tryptophan at the end, this CDR3 is likely a read error. This sequence joins TRBV13 and TRBJ2-2; 9 bases line up with TRBD1. Germline V lookup: CDR1 PRHDT, CDR2 FYEKMQ (reference sequence). Unmatched junction bases numbered 6, after V lost 3 bases and J lost 4 bases. The CDR3 spans 16 residues. The CDR3 sequence is CASSLEGQGPTGELFC. For the CDR3, the DNA is TGTGCCAGCAGCTTGGAGGGACAGGGACCCACCGGGGAGCTGTTTTGT.

This clonotype turned up a few times. The V gene is TRBV9, the J gene TRBJ2-5; the D call may be TRBD1 or TRBD2 (5 bases each). The CDR3 is 16 residues long. V lost 7 bases, J lost 4 bases, and 23 bases lay in between. The germline V gene encodes CDR1 SGDLS and CDR2 YYNGEE. The CDR3 here is CASLRPSTLGGETQYF. CDR3 DNA: TGTGCCAGCCTAAGGCCCTCGACTCTTGGGGGAGAGACCCAGTACTTC.

This clonotype was seen many times. DNA for the CDR3: TGTGCCACCCAGGGATTCAGCACAGATACGCAGTATTTT. This sequence encodes CATQGFSTDTQYF. The gene calls are TRBV24-1 and TRBJ2-3; D is perhaps TRBD1 (5 bases). CDR3 length equals 13 residues. With 9 bases removed from V and 0 bases from J, the gap between germline ends came to 9 bases. Per the germline V gene, CDR1 is KGHDR and CDR2 is SFDVKD.